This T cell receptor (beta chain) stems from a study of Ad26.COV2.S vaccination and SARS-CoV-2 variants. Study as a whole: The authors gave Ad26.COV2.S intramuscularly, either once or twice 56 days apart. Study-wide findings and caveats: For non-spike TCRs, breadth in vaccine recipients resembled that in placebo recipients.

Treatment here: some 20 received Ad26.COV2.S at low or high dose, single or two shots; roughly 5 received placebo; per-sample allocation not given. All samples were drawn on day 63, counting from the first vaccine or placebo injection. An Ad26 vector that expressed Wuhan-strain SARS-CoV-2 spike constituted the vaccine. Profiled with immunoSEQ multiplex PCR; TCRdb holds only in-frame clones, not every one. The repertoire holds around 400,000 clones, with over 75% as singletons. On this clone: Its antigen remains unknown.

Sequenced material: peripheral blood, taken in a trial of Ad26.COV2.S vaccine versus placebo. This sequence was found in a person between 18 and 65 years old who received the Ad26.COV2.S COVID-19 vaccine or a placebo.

The CDR3 sequence is CASTDGLVPHNEQFF. In DNA form, the CDR3 reads TGTGCCAGCACCGATGGACTAGTGCCACACAATGAGCAGTTCTTC. The chain is built from TRBV7-9 and TRBJ2-1, with TRBD2 identical over 7 bases. The CDR3 is 15 amino acids. J lost 5 bases, V lost 7 bases, and 11 bases had no gene match. CDR1 and CDR2 from the germline V gene are SEHNR and FQNEAQ (reference sequence). Filled out from reference TRBV7-9 and TRBJ2-1, the complete variable domain reads DTGVSQNPRHKITKRGQNVTFRCDPISEHNRLYWYRQTLGQGPEFLTYFQNEAQLEKSRLLSDRFSAERPKGSFSTLEIQRTEQGDSAMYLCASTDGLVPHNEQFFGPGTRLTVL.